The rows below give T cell receptor beta chains drawn from one sample of a study of memory CD4+ T cells and cytomegalovirus serostatus. Assay: immunoSEQ multiplex PCR; the TCRdb copy retains only in-frame clones and omits some. The data hold under 40,000 clones, with roughly 85% observed a single time. The sample was memory CD4+ T cells from blood. The receptors were gathered from an adult in good health and CMV-seropositive. CDR3s include the opening cysteine and the closing phenylalanine or tryptophan. D genes are given only for firm matches. A clone size is listed for some rows: how often the clone was seen (once, few, many), or a class if it is expanded.

j_call | d_call | clone_size | v_call | cdr3_nt | cdr3_aa
TRBJ1-2 | - | - | TRBV7-9 | TGTGCCAGCAGCAAACAGGGTGGGAAAGGTGGCTACACCTTC | CASSKQGGKGGYTF
TRBJ1-5 | TRBD1 | - | TRBV4-3 | TGCGCCAGCAGCCAGAACTTCGGGACAGCGCTAAATCAGCCCCAGCATTTT | CASSQNFGTALNQPQHF
TRBJ2-5 | - | - | TRBV28 | TGTGCCAGCAGTCGATTCGGCGGGACTTTACAAGAGACCCAGTACTTC | CASSRFGGTLQETQYF
TRBJ2-3 | - | - | TRBV5-1 | TGCGCCAGCAGCTTGTGGGGGGGCAGGGGCACAGATACGCAGTATTTT | CASSLWGGRGTDTQYF
TRBJ2-1 | TRBD2 | once | TRBV7-2 | TGTGCCAGCAGCTTGACTAGCGCGATGGGTGAGCAGTTCTTC | CASSLTSAMGEQFF
TRBJ1-2 | - | - | TRBV28 | TGTGCCAGCAGTTTCTCCGTGACAAGGGGCTACACCTTC | CASSFSVTRGYTF
TRBJ2-2 | - | - | TRBV18 | TGTGCCAGCTCACCAGGGGATCCCGGGGAGCTGTTTTTT | CASSPGDPGELFF
TRBJ1-2 | - | once | TRBV9 | TGTGCCAGCAGCGTAGCGGGAAGATATGGCTACACCTTC | CASSVAGRYGYTF
TRBJ1-1 | - | - | TRBV6-5 | TGTGCCAGCAGTTACACCCACCTGGACGCGGGTGGGATAGCTTTCTTT | CASSYTHLDAGGIAFF
TRBJ1-1 | - | few | TRBV4-3 | TGCGCCAGCAGCCTCGGTTCGGGCGCCCCGAGGAGTGAAGCTTTCTTT | CASSLGSGAPRSEAFF
TRBJ2-2 | TRBD2 | - | TRBV18 | TGTGCCAGCTCACCGATAGCGGGGATCGGTTTCGGGGAGCTGTTTTTT | CASSPIAGIGFGELFF
TRBJ1-1 | - | medium-sized | TRBV4-3 | TGCGCCAGCAGCCAAGGAAGGGGCGCGCCCCGTACGGAAGCTTTCTTT | CASSQGRGAPRTEAFF
TRBJ2-7 | TRBD1 | - | TRBV5-1 | TGCGCCAGCAGCTTGGCCGGGACAGGGTTTTCCTACGAGCAGTACTTC | CASSLAGTGFSYEQYF
TRBJ2-1 | - | - | TRBV7-2 | TGTGCCAGCAGCCCCGGGGCAGTCACCTACAATGAGCAGTTCTTC | CASSPGAVTYNEQFF
TRBJ1-5 | - | - | TRBV5-6 | TGTGCCAGCAGCTTGGCGGGGGTTCCCAATCAGCCCCAGCATTTT | CASSLAGVPNQPQHF
TRBJ2-5 | - | few | TRBV5-4 | TGTGCCAGCAGCCTGGGACCAAGACCAACGGAGACCCAGTACTTC | CASSLGPRPTETQYF
TRBJ1-4 | - | few | TRBV6-5 | TGTGCCACCCGCGGGGCCACAAATGAAAAACTGTTTTTT | CATRGATNEKLFF
TRBJ2-6 | TRBD2 | - | TRBV4-1 | TGCGCCAGCAGCCCTCGACTAGCGGGAGTTCCAGGGGATGGGGCCAACGTCCTGACTTTC | CASSPRLAGVPGDGANVLTF
TRBJ1-1 | - | - | TRBV5-4 | TGTGCCAGCAGCTTGATAGACCGGAACACTGAAGCTTTCTTT | CASSLIDRNTEAFF
TRBJ2-4 | TRBD2 | - | TRBV4-1 | TGCGCCAGCAGCCGAGGACTAGCGGGAGTTGTTGGTAGAAACATTCAGTACTTC | CASSRGLAGVVGRNIQYF
TRBJ1-5 | - | - | TRBV7-2 | TGTGCCAGCAGCTTGGACATCAGTCAGCCCCAGCATTTT | CASSLDISQPQHF
TRBJ1-5 | - | - | TRBV15 | TGTGCCACCAGCAGAGATCCAGGAGGGAATCAGCCCCAGCATTTT | CATSRDPGGNQPQHF
TRBJ2-7 | - | - | TRBV19 | TGTGCCAGTAGCCTACAGGTTGACTCCTACGAGCAGTACTTC | CASSLQVDSYEQYF
TRBJ1-1 | - | - | TRBV6-1 | TGTGCCAGCAGTGAAGTTGATGGGAACACTGAAGCTTTCTTT | CASSEVDGNTEAFF
TRBJ2-5 | - | - | TRBV4-3 | TGCGCCAGCAGCCAAGAGATCGGGGGAGTTCCGCAAGAGACCCAGTACTTC | CASSQEIGGVPQETQYF
TRBJ1-1 | - | few | TRBV5-1 | TGCGCCAGCAGCTCCGAATCACTGAACACTGAAGCTTTCTTT | CASSSESLNTEAFF
TRBJ1-5 | - | - | TRBV9 | TGTGCCAGCAGCGAAGCGGGGTGGGGGCAGCCCCAGCATTTT | CASSEAGWGQPQHF
TRBJ2-1 | TRBD2 | - | TRBV18 | TGTGCCAGCTCACCCCGGACTAGCGGGCCAACCTACAATGAGCAGTTCTTC | CASSPRTSGPTYNEQFF
TRBJ2-5 | TRBD2 | - | TRBV5-5 | TGTGCCAGCAGCTGGGGATCGGGGGGGACCCAGTACTTC | CASSWGSGGTQYF
TRBJ2-1 | TRBD2 | - | TRBV2 | TGTGCCAGCAGTGAGGGACTAGCGGGTTACAATGAGCAGTTCTTC | CASSEGLAGYNEQFF
TRBJ2-1 | - | - | TRBV19 | TGTGCCAGTAGCCTCCGGGCCTCTTGGAATGAGCAGTTCTTC | CASSLRASWNEQFF
TRBJ2-7 | - | once | TRBV2 | TGTGCCAGCAGGGCGAGCGAAGGAACCTACGAGCAGTACTTC | CASRASEGTYEQYF
TRBJ2-5 | - | - | TRBV5-8 | TGTGCCAGCAGCTCCTACCAAGAGACCCAGTACTTC | CASSSYQETQYF
TRBJ1-1 | TRBD1 | once | TRBV7-8 | TGTGCCAGCAGCTTAGGGGACAGGGGACACAAAGCTTTCTTT | CASSLGDRGHKAFF
TRBJ2-7 | - | - | TRBV6-1 | TGTGCCAGCAGTGTCATGATCAGCGCAGGGATGTCCTACGAGCAGTACTTC | CASSVMISAGMSYEQYF
TRBJ2-1 | - | few | TRBV2 | TGTGCCAGCAGCGCGATCGGGGAGTACAATGAGCAGTTCTTC | CASSAIGEYNEQFF
TRBJ1-2 | - | - | TRBV4-1 | TGCGCCAGCAGCCAAGATCGAAGGGCCAGGACACTTAACTATGGCTACACCTTC | CASSQDRRARTLNYGYTF
TRBJ2-1 | TRBD2 | few | TRBV23-1 | TGCGCCAGCACCCGGGGGACTAGCGGGGTCAATGAGCAGTTCTTC | CASTRGTSGVNEQFF
TRBJ2-2 | - | - | TRBV19 | TGTGCCAGTAGTATGGGACCCTCGAACACCGGGGAGCTGTTTTTT | CASSMGPSNTGELFF
TRBJ2-7 | TRBD1 | - | TRBV5-6 | TGTGCCAGCAGCGGAAGGGACAGACGTTACGAGCAGTACTTC | CASSGRDRRYEQYF
TRBJ1-1 | - | - | TRBV5-1 | TGCGCCAGCAGCGTCAGGGGAGTGGGGATGAACACTGAAGCTTTCTTT | CASSVRGVGMNTEAFF
TRBJ2-1 | TRBD2 | - | TRBV27 | TGTGCCATACGCGGAGCGGGAGGAGATTACAATGAGCAGTTCTTC | CAIRGAGGDYNEQFF
TRBJ2-7 | TRBD1 | few | TRBV4-3 | TGCGCCAGCAGCCAAGCTTTACAGGGGCGCTACGAGCAGTACTTC | CASSQALQGRYEQYF
TRBJ1-5 | TRBD1 | - | TRBV5-1 | TGCGCCAGCAGCCCGCAGGGGGTTGGACAGCCCCAGCATTTT | CASSPQGVGQPQHF
TRBJ2-1 | - | - | TRBV23-1 | TGCGCCAGCAGTCAATCGAGCCCTAAAAGCTCCTACAATGAGCAGTTCTTC | CASSQSSPKSSYNEQFF
TRBJ2-1 | TRBD2 | - | TRBV4-1 | TGCGCCAGCAGCCAAGTTCCTAGCGGGGGGTTGCAGTTCTTC | CASSQVPSGGLQFF
TRBJ2-7 | - | - | TRBV6-5 | TGTGCCAGCAGCCTCACACCCGAGTACTACGAGCAGTACTTC | CASSLTPEYYEQYF
TRBJ2-1 | - | - | TRBV7-9 | TGTGCCAGCAGCTCCGGACAGATCTCCTACAATGAGCAGTTCTTC | CASSSGQISYNEQFF
TRBJ1-1 | TRBD1 | - | TRBV7-9 | TGTGCCAGCAGCTCCGGGACAGGGAGGGTCACTGAAGCTTTCTTT | CASSSGTGRVTEAFF
TRBJ2-5 | - | - | TRBV11-3 | TGTGCCAGCAGCTTAGGCACCCAAGAGACCCAGTACTTC | CASSLGTQETQYF